Following are 15 T cell receptor beta chains from one sample sequenced in a study of T-cell memory formation after mild COVID-19. TCRdb used MiXCR to reprocess the 5' RACE reads, holding one entry per CDR3 protein. Here the sample spans roughly 170,000 distinct CDR3 sequences, about a fifth being singletons. The sequenced sample consisted of PBMCs or a T cell subset sorted from them (not recorded which). These receptors came from an adult woman who had mild COVID-19 (a few samples of this study predate the infection). Cell type and time point are not known.

This clonotype was seen more than once but under ten times. The chain couples TRBV5-1 to TRBJ2-7, with D unresolved. This CDR3 contains 13 residues. Germline loops: CDR1 SGHRS, CDR2 YFSETQ. V lost 7 bases and J 1 base, leaving 12 bases between the germline ends. CDR3 coding DNA: TGCGCCAGCTCTCTCTACGCATCCTACGAGCAGTACTTC. Protein product: CASSLYASYEQYF.

This chain links TRBV6-5 with TRBJ2-3, with 12 positions matching TRBD2. From germline, CDR1 is MNHEY and CDR2 SVGAGI. The junction had 9 bases not matched to a gene; V was cut back by 5 bases and J by 3 bases. This CDR3 has 17 residues. This CDR3 is CASSGWTSGDLTDTQYF. The CDR3 DNA is TGTGCCAGCAGTGGGTGGACTAGCGGGGACTTAACAGATACGCAGTATTTT.

This clonotype has a handful of counts. This chain joins TRBV5-6 and TRBJ2-3; D possibly uses TRBD1 or TRBD2 (6 bases each). Looked up from germline, CDR1 is SGHDT and CDR2 is YYEEEE. V lost 6 bases and J 5 bases, leaving 16 bases between the germline ends. This CDR3 spans 14 amino acids. DNA for the CDR3: TGTGCCAGCAACCGGTACGGGGGCGGAGATACGCAGTATTTT. Translating gives CASNRYGGGDTQYF. Full variable domain (rest looked up from reference TRBV5-6 and TRBJ2-3): DAGVTQSPTHLIKTRGQQVTLRCSPKSGHDTVSWYQQALGQGPQFIFQYYEEEERQRGNFPDRFSGHQFPNYSSELNVNALLLGDSALYLCASNRYGGGDTQYFGPGTRLTVL.

In this sample, this clonotype turned up a few times. The chain combines TRBV7-9 with TRBJ2-1, with a weak D call TRBD2 (5 bases). Trimming removed 1 base from V and 6 bases from J, with 10 bases in between. The CDR3 consists of 14 residues. Germline lookup yields CDR1 SEHNR and CDR2 FQNEAQ (reference sequence). The CDR3 DNA sequence: TGTGCCAGCAGCTTAGACGCCGGGGTCAATGAGCAGTTCTTC. Translated, it gives CASSLDAGVNEQFF.

V usage is TRBV29-1 and J usage is TRBJ2-3; possible D gene TRBD2, 7 bases. The CDR3 extends over 15 amino acids. Germline V gene lookup returns CDR1 SQVTM and CDR2 ANQGSEA. V lost 3 bases to trimming and J lost 2 bases, with 15 bases between them. The CDR3 protein is CSVEGGRGVTDTQYF. The CDR3, as DNA: TGCAGCGTTGAGGGGGGGCGAGGGGTCACAGATACGCAGTATTTT.

This clonotype was recorded a few times. The rearrangement links TRBV5-1 to TRBJ1-1; weak D call: TRBD1 (5 bases). Germline lookup yields CDR1 SGHRS and CDR2 YFSETQ. This CDR3 is built from 15 residues. Trimming left V 4 bases short and J 0 bases short, with 13 bases between. CDR3 coding DNA: TGCGCCAGCAGCGCCTTACAGGACATGAACACTGAAGCTTTCTTT. Its protein is CASSALQDMNTEAFF.

This clonotype was recorded a few times. The chain uses TRBV12-3 or TRBV12-4 and TRBJ1-2, with 7 bases fitting TRBD1. The CDR3 length is 14 residues. Losses at the gene ends were 11 bases for V and 6 bases for J; bases not matched to a gene: 15. As DNA, the CDR3 is TGTGCCGGCCTTCCAGGTGACAGGGTGCATGGCTACACCTTC. Protein: CAGLPGDRVHGYTF.

The chain has TRBV12-3 or TRBV12-4 and TRBJ2-7, with D uncertain. This CDR3 spans 13 amino acids. Trimming pared 6 bases from V and 2 bases from J, leaving 11 bases between. The CDR3 is CASRRSPTYEQYF. In DNA form, the CDR3 reads TGTGCCAGCAGGAGGAGCCCCACCTACGAGCAGTACTTC.

This clonotype was counted between two and nine times. The rearrangement joins TRBV9 to TRBJ2-5; TRBD2 agrees at 12 bases. V lost 2 bases to trimming and J lost 5 bases; unmatched junction nucleotides: 7. Germline V gene lookup returns CDR1 SGDLS and CDR2 YYNGEE. The CDR3 is made up of 16 amino acids. The CDR3 spells CASSVLLAGGRETQYF. The DNA of the CDR3 is TGTGCCAGCAGCGTGCTCCTAGCGGGGGGGCGGGAGACCCAGTACTTC. The whole variable domain, filled in from reference TRBV9 and TRBJ2-5, reads DSGVTQTPKHLITATGQRVTLRCSPRSGDLSVYWYQQSLDQGLQFLIQYYNGEERAKGNILERFSAQQFPDLHSELNLSSLELGDSALYFCASSVLLAGGRETQYFGPGTRLLVL.

The CDR3 is CASSLGGFLGYTF. Here the CDR3 DNA reads TGCGCCAGCAGCTTAGGCGGTTTTCTGGGCTACACCTTC. V and J are TRBV4-3 and TRBJ1-2; D remains ambiguous. Germline lookup yields CDR1 LGHNA and CDR2 YSLEER. The CDR3 contains 13 residues. With 5 bases removed from V and 8 bases from J, the gap between germline ends came to 15 bases.

This chain connects TRBV27 to TRBJ2-2; TRBD2 aligns across 11 bases. V lost 5 bases, J lost 5 bases, and 4 bases stayed unmatched. Germline-derived CDR1 and CDR2 are MNHEY and SMNVEV (reference sequence). The CDR3 is 15 residues long. This CDR3 is CASSLGTSGTGELFF. CDR3 bases: TGTGCCAGCAGTCTCGGGACTAGCGGTACCGGGGAGCTGTTTTTT.

The chain links TRBV3-1 to TRBJ2-1, with D maybe TRBD2 (6 bases). This CDR3 is 15 amino acids long. Germline loops: CDR1 LGHDT, CDR2 YNNKEL (reference sequence). The V end was cut by 2 bases, the J end by 3 bases, with 11 bases between. This chain's CDR3 is CASSQRGLDYNEQFF. Written as DNA, the CDR3 is TGTGCCAGCAGCCAACGGGGACTCGACTACAATGAGCAGTTCTTC.

CDR3 coding DNA: TGTGCCACCAGCAGAGACCGGCGACAGGGGGCCTACGAGCAGTACTTC. Translation gives CATSRDRRQGAYEQYF. The chain joins TRBV15 to TRBJ2-7; TRBD1 agrees at 9 bases. Germline-derived CDR1 and CDR2 are LNHNV and YYDKDF (reference sequence). This CDR3 is 16 amino acids long. The V segment lost 0 bases and the J segment 2 bases; nucleotides outside the gene matches: 5.

The rearrangement joins TRBV6-5 to TRBJ1-2, with D possibly TRBD1 on 6 matching bases. This CDR3 is 13 amino acids long. V dropped 2 bases and J dropped 8 bases, with 12 bases sitting between them. Per germline, CDR1 MNHEY and CDR2 SVGAGI. This chain's CDR3 is CASSYGGAQGYTF. The CDR3 DNA follows: TGTGCCAGCAGTTACGGGGGGGCGCAAGGCTACACCTTC.

This chain links TRBV7-6 with TRBJ1-1; unclear D gene. Trimming removed 6 bases at V and 3 bases at J, with 11 bases between. From germline, CDR1 is SGHVS and CDR2 FNYEAQ. The CDR3 runs to 13 residues. The CDR3 reads CASRPTVYTEAFF. CDR3 coding DNA: TGTGCCAGCAGACCTACAGTTTACACTGAAGCTTTCTTT.